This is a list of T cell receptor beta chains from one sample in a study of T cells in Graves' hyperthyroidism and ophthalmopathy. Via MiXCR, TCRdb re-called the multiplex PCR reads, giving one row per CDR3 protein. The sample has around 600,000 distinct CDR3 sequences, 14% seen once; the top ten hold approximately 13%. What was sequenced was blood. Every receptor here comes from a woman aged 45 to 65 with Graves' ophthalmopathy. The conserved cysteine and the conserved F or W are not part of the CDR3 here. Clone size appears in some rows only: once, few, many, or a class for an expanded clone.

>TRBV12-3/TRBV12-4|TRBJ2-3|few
ASSPPLREMTDTQY
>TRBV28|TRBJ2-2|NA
ASSTLGRVVTGELF
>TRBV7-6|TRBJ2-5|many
ASSSSRGRSETQY
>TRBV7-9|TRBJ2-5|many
ASSYLGETQY
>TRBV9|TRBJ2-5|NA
ASSVGAGAGPEAQY
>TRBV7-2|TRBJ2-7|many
ASSYIRDGEQY
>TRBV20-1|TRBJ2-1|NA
SAGHAMYNEQF
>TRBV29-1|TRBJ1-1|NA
SVGYSGTEAF
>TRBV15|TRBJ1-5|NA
ATRSRTGLNQPQH
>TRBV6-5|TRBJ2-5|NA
ASSYPGLAGETQY
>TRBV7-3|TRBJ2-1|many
ASSPQGTINNEQF
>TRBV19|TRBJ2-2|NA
ASGQGGSGELF
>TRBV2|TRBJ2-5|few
ASSEEYRAKGGETQY
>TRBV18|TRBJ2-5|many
ASSPTSGRDETQY
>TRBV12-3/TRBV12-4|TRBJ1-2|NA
ASSLGQGAYYGYT
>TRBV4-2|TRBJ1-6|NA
ASSLGRFLYLPLH
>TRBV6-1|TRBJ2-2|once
ASSEWVFRTGATGELF
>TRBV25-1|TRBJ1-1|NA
ATAGQGLVAF
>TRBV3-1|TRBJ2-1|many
ASSHDKPGLAGVLSYNEQF
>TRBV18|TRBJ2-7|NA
ASSPTGLAGDDEQY
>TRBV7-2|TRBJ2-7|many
ASGSRGAYEQY
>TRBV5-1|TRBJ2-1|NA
ASSQNNFLLRLAGEQF
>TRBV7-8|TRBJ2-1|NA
ASSPAGRGINEQF
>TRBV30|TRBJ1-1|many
AWSTAGVTPNTEAF
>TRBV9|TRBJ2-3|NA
ASSVSLVLTDTQY
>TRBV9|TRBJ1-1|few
ASGDGKKNTEAF
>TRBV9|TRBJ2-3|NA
ASSKGATDTQY
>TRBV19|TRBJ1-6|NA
ASSMNDRGNSPLH
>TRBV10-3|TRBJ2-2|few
AISEEGANTGELF
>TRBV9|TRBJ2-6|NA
ASSQLGWGKTGANVLT
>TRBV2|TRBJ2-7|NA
ASSEAGQGGRGPYEQY
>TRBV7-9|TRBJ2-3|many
ASSLYTGGATDTQY
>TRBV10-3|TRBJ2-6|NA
AISESAPTTGANVLT
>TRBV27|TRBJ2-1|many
ASIPSAGGSYNEQF
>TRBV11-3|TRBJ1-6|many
ASSPSRNSPLH
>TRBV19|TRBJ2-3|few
ASSLTTGLAGEGDTQY
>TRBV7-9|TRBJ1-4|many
ASSLRASLEEKLF
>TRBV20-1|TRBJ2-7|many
SARDPLAVAYEQY
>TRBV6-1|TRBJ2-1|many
ASSSKGTGGNEQF
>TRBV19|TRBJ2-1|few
ASSTILAPSYNEQF
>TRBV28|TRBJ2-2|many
ASGTSGVNTGELF
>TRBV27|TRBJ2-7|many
ASNPMGTSLFGEQY
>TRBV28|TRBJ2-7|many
ASSRPTGGGYEQY
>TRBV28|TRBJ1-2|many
ASSWQGLNYGYT
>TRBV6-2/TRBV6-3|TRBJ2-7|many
ASSYPNYEQY
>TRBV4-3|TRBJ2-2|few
ASSYRQGAGAGELF
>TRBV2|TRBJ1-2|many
ASSEDRGSGGYT
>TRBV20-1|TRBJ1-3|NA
SARVAAGNTIY
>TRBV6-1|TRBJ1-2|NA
ASKGTGTGYT
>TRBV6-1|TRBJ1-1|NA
ASSGYGKTEAF
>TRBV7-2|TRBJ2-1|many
ASSLDRQSYNEQF
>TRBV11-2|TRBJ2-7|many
ASSLVAGAYEQY
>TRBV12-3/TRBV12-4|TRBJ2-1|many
ASSRRRGDEQF
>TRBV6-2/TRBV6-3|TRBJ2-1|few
ASAMEGLAGVIYNEQF
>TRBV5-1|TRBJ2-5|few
ASSLGLAGTQETQY
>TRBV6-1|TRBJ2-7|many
ASSPGTETSEQY